This T cell receptor (beta chain) was retrieved from a study of post-analysis software for immune sequencing data. Study outcomes and limitations: In patients, about 5 TRBV segments were more frequent than in controls, with TRBV5-6, TRBV5-1 and TRBV20-1 among them. Those samples that were prepared in the same batch co-clustered strongly by F measure. Normalized Chao1 diversity was significantly lower in multiple sclerosis patients than in controls.

Concerning this clonotype: Its antigen is not known.

Prepared TCR beta cDNA libraries contained unique molecular identifiers. TCRdb itself ran the PCR reads through MiXCR, one entry per CDR3 protein. The sample includes 650,000 to 900,000 distinct CDR3 sequences, about half of them seen just once. The CDR3 totals 15 residues. J gave up 3 bases and V 3 bases, and 4 bases lay outside the gene matches. Germline V CDR1 and CDR2: MGHDK, SYGVNS. Material for sequencing was blood. This sequence originates from a girl aged 10-17 years with multiple sclerosis. This chain connects TRBV25-1 to TRBJ2-7, with 11 bases that match TRBD1. The DNA for the CDR3 is TGTGCCAGCAGTGATGGACAGGGGGCCTTCTACGAGCAGTACTTC. Translation gives CASSDGQGAFYEQYF.